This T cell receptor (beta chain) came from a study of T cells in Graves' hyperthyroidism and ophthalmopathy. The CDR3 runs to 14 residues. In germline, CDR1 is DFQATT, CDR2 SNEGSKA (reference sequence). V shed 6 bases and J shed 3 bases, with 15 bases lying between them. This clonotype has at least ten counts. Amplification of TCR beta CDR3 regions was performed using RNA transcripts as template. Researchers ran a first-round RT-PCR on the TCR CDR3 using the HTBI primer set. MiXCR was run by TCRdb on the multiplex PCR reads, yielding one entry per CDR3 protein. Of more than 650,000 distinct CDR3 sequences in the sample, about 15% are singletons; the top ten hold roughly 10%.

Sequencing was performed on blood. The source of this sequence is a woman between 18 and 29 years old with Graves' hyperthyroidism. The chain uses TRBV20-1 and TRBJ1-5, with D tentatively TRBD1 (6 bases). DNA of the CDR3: TGCAGTGCCCTTCCCGGACAGCACAATCAGCCCCAGCATTTT. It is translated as CSALPGQHNQPQHF.